This T cell receptor (beta chain) is drawn from a study of response to subunit inactivated influenza vaccine. Study-wide findings and caveats: Authors suggested few new T cells are recruited by each seasonal influenza vaccination.

This clonotype occurred many times. Its antigen is as yet unknown. J gave up 5 bases and V 4 bases, and 10 bases lay outside the gene matches. The germline gives CDR1 LGHNA, CDR2 YSLEER. This CDR3 contains 15 residues. MiXCR was run by TCRdb on the RT-PCR reads, yielding one entry per CDR3 protein. The sample lists 650,000 to 800,000 distinct CDR3 sequences, around 14% seen once, with 6% to 8% in the top ten. This material consisted of PBMCs from blood, taken 14 to 15 days before vaccination. The rearrangement joins TRBV4-3 to TRBJ2-5; 7 bases map to TRBD2. The source of this sequence is a man aged 50-59 years who received an inactivated influenza vaccine. CDR3 nucleotide sequence: TGCGCCAGCAGCCTCGTGGCGGGAGTAGGGGAGACCCAGTACTTC. Amino acid sequence: CASSLVAGVGETQYF.